The clone carrying this T cell receptor (beta chain) was detected ten times or more. These data are taken from a study of T-cell reconstitution after alpha-beta-depleted transplantation in children. The TCRbeta library incorporated unique molecular identifiers. TCRdb fed the PCR reads into MiXCR, producing one record per CDR3 protein. Of nearly 550,000 distinct CDR3 sequences detected, approximately 20% appear once; the ten largest clones hold less than 4%. Trimming took off 3 bases at V and 0 bases at J, with 6 bases between the two ends. This CDR3 is built from 14 residues. The germline V gene has CDR1 MNHEY and CDR2 SMNVEV (reference sequence).

This chain connects TRBV27 to TRBJ2-1; D not resolved. The starting material was PBMCs from the stem cell graft donor, obtained from the stem cell graft. The source is a human donor who donated a stem cell graft to a child with acute lymphoblastic leukemia. This CDR3 is CASSFLSSYNEQFF. The DNA for the CDR3 is TGTGCCAGCAGTTTCCTCAGCTCCTACAATGAGCAGTTCTTC.